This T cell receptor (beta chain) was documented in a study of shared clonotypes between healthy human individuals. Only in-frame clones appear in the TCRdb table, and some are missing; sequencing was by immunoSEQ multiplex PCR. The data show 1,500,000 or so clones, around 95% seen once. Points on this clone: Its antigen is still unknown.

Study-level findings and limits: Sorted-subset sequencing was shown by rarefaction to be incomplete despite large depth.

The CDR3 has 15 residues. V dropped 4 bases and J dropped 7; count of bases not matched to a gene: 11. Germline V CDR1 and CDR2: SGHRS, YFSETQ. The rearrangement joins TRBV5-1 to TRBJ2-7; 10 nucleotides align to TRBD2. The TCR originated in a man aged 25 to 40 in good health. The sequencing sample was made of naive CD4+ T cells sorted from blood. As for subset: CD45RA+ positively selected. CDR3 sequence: CASSALAGVPREQYF. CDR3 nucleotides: TGCGCCAGCAGCGCTCTAGCGGGAGTGCCTCGGGAGCAGTACTTC.